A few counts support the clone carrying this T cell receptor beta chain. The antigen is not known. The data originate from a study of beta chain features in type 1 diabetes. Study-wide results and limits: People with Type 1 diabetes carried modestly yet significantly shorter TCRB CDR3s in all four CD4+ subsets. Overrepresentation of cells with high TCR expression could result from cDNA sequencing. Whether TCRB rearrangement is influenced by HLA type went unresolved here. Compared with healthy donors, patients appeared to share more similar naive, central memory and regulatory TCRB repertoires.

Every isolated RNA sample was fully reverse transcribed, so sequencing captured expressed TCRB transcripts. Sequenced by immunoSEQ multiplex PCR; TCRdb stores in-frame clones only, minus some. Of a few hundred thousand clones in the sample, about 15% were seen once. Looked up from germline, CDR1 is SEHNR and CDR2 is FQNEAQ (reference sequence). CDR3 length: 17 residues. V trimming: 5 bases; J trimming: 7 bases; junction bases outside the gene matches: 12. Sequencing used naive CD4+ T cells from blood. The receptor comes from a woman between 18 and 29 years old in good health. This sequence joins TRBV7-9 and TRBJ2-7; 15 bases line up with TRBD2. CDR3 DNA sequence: TGTGCCAGCAGCGCCGGACTAGCGGGAGGGCCGGGAGGAGAGCAGTACTTC. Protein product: CASSAGLAGGPGGEQYF. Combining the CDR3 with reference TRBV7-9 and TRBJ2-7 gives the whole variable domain DTGVSQNPRHKITKRGQNVTFRCDPISEHNRLYWYRQTLGQGPEFLTYFQNEAQLEKSRLLSDRFSAERPKGSFSTLEIQRTEQGDSAMYLCASSAGLAGGPGGEQYFGPGTRLTVT.